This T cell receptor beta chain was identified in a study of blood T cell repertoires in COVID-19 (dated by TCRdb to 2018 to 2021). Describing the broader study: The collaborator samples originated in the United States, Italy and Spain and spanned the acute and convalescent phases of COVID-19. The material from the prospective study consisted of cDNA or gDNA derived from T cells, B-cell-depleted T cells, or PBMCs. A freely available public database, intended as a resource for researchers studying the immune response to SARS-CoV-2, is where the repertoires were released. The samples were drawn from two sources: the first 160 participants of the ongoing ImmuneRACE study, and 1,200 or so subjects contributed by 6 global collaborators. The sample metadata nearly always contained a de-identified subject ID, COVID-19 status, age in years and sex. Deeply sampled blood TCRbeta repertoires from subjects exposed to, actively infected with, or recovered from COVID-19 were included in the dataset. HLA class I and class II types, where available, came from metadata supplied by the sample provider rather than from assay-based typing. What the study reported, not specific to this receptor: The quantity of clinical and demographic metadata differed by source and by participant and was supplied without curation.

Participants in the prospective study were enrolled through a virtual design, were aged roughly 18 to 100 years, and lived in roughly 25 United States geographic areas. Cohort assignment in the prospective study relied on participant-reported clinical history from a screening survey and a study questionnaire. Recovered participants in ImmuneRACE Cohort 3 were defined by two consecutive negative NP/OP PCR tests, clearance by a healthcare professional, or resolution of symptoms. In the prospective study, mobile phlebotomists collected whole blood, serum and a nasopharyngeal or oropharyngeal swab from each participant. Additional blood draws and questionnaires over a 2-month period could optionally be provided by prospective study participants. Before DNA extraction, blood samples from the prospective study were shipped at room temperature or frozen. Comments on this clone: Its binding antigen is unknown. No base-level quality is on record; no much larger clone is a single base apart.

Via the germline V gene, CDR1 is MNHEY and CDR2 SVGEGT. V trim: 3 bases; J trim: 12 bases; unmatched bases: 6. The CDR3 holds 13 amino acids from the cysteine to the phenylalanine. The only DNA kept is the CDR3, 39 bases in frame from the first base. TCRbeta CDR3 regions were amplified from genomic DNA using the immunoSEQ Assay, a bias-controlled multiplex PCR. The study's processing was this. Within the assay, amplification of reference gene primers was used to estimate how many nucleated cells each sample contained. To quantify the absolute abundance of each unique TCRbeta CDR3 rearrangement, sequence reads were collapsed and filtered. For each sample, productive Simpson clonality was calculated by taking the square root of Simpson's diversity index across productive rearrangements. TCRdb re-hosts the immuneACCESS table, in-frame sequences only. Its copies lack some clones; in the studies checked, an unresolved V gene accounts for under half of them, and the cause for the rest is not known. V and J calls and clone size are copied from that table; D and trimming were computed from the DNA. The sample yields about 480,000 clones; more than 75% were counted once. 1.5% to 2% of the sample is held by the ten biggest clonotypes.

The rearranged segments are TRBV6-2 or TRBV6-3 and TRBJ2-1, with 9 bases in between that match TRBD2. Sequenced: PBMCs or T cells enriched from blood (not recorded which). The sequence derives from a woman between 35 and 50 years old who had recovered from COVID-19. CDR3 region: CASSYPGLAWQFF. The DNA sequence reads TGTGCCAGCAGTTATCCGGGACTAGCCTGGCAGTTCTTC.